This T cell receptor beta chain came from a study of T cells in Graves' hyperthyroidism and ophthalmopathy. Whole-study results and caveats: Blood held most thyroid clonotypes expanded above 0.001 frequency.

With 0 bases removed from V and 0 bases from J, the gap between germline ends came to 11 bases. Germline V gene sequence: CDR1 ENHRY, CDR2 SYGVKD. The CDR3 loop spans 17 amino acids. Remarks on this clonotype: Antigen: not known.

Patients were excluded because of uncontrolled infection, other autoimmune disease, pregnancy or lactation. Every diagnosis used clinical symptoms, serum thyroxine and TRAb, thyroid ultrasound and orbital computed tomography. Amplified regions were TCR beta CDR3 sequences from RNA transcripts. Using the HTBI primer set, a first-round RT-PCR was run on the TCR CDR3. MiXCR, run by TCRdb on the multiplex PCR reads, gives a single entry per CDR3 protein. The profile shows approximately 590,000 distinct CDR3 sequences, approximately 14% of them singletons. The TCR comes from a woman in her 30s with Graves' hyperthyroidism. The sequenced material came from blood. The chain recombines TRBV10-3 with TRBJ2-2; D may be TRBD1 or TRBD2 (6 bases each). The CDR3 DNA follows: TGTGCCATCAGTGAGTCCTGGGGGGCTTCGAACACCGGGGAGCTGTTTTTT. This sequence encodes CAISESWGASNTGELFF.